The source of this TCR beta chain is a study of blood T cell repertoires in COVID-19. Study in general: PBMCs, B-cell-depleted T cells, or T cells provided the cDNA or gDNA that made up the material.

The assay was immunoSEQ multiplex PCR, and TCRdb's table has in-frame clones only and misses some. This table holds tens of thousands of clones, 87% found once. Sample: peripheral blood. The clonotype comes from a human donor with active COVID-19. The donor label of this sample is uncertain.

For the CDR3, the DNA is TGTGCCAGCAGAACTCCCCTCAGGGGATACTACGAGCAGTACTTC. It yields the protein CASRTPLRGYYEQYF. The chain couples TRBV6-5 to TRBJ2-7; TRBD1 is a possible D gene (6 bases). The CDR3 sequence is 15 residues long. Germline V gene sequence: CDR1 MNHEY, CDR2 SVGAGI. V was pared by 6 bases and J by 3 bases, with 18 bases between.